The 28 T cell receptor beta chains reported below all come from one sample, sequenced in a study of tumor-infiltrating lymphocytes in primary liver carcinoma. From 400 to 500 ng total RNA, TCR beta cDNA was generated with a primer in the constant region. Employing slightly modified ARM-PCR, three nested multiplex PCR rounds were run, and these gave rise to the TCR beta libraries. Rounds one and two of PCR, each of 10 cycles, were primed with TRBV1-TRBV30 forward primers and a C-beta reverse primer. From the multiplex PCR reads, TCRdb called clonotypes with MiXCR, one entry per CDR3 protein. The data show about 320,000 distinct CDR3 sequences, roughly three fifths seen once. The source of the blood RNA was unsorted whole blood, and germline DNA was extracted as well. The sequencing input was peripheral blood. All receptors come from a woman aged 25 to 39 with primary liver carcinoma and hepatitis B virus infection.

The chain employs TRBV5-4 and TRBJ2-2; possible D gene TRBD1, 5 bases. Trimming took 0 bases from V and 2 from J, leaving 11 bases between them. Looked up from germline, CDR1 is SGHNT and CDR2 is YYREEE (reference sequence). The CDR3 spans 16 residues. The CDR3 loop is CASSLDGGQNTGELFF. The CDR3 coding sequence is TGTGCCAGCAGCTTGGATGGCGGACAAAACACCGGGGAGCTGTTTTTT.

Notes on this clonotype: A much more abundant neighbour one base away suggests this may be a read error. This chain links TRBV10-3 with TRBJ2-5; possibly TRBD2 for D (5 bases). The length of the CDR3 is 11 residues. CDR1 is ENHRY, CDR2 SYGVKD, per germline. The CDR3 DNA is TGTACCATCAGTGAGCGGGAGACCCAGTACTTC. Protein sequence: CTISERETQYF.

With respect to this clonotype: As the CDR3 is not closed by the conserved phenylalanine or tryptophan, this likely results from a read error. The chain is built from TRBV6-5 and TRBJ1-1, with a tentative D call TRBD1 (6 bases). With 0 bases removed from V and 6 bases from J, the gap between germline ends came to 14 bases. Germline V gene data show CDR1 as MNHEY and CDR2 as SVGAGI. The CDR3 spans 15 residues. The CDR3 here is CASSYSSGVRAEAFL. DNA of the CDR3: TGTGCCAGCAGTTACTCATCAGGGGTAAGGGCTGAAGCTTTCCTT.

This clonotype was seen just once. This may stem from a read error, because a much larger clone lies one nucleotide away. This rearrangement joins TRBV4-2 to TRBJ2-7; 7 bases map to TRBD2. The CDR3 totals 18 residues. The J segment lost 2 bases and the V segment lost 1 base, leaving 14 bases of the junction unmatched. Germline assignment: CDR1 LGHNA and CDR2 YNFKEQ. The CDR3 coding sequence is TGTGCCAGCAGCCAAGGGCCTTCTGGTCAGCGGGAAGCCTACGAGCAGTACTTC. This codes for CASSQGPSGQREAYEQYF.

In the case of this clonotype: The final CDR3 position lacks the conserved phenylalanine or tryptophan, pointing to a likely read error. The J gene is TRBJ2-1, the V gene TRBV5-1; D unresolved. The V gene's germline CDR1 is SGHRS and CDR2 YFSETQ. CDR3 length: 14 amino acids. V lost 2 bases, J lost 5 bases, and 11 bases lay in between. The CDR3 sequence is CASSFQTGDNEQFY. The CDR3 DNA follows: TGCGCCAGCAGCTTCCAGACTGGAGACAATGAGCAGTTCTAC.

As concerns this clonotype: A much larger clone differs from this one at a single base, so this may be a read error. The chain recombines TRBV7-9 with TRBJ2-2, with D unclear. Germline CDR1 SEHNR, CDR2 FQNEAQ (reference sequence). The CDR3 extends over 11 amino acids. V was cut by 6 bases and J by 1 base, with 0 bases left in between. The CDR3 sequence is CASRNTGELFF. CDR3 in DNA: TGTGCCAGCAGGAACACCGGGGAGCTGTTTTTT.

About this clonotype: Germline is not matched at one junction end, which may reflect a read error. The V call is TRBV11-2, the J call TRBJ2-7; 9 bases match TRBD2. This CDR3 has 16 residues. The germline CDR1 and CDR2 sequences are SGHAT and FQNNGV. DNA for the CDR3: TGTGCCAGCAGTCCCTCTTCAGCGGGGGGTACCTACGAGCAATACTTC. It specifies CASSPSSAGGTYEQYF.

In this sample, this clonotype turned up many times. V gene TRBV29-1 combines with J gene TRBJ1-1; 7 nucleotides align to TRBD1. The CDR3 consists of 11 residues. The germline V gene has CDR1 SQVTM and CDR2 ANQGSEA. V gave up 6 bases and J gave up 8 bases; unmatched junction bases: 6. This chain's CDR3 is CSVLTGLEAFF. In DNA, the CDR3 is TGCAGCGTGTTGACAGGGTTGGAAGCTTTCTTT.

Comment on this clonotype: At one end, the junction sequence differs from germline, possibly due to a read error. The rearrangement joins TRBV29-1 to TRBJ2-5; D could derive from TRBD1 or TRBD2 (5 bases each). Germline V CDR1 and CDR2: SQVTM, ANQGSEA. The CDR3 is made up of 13 amino acids. As DNA, the CDR3 is TGCAGCGTTGAGGGTTTGATTGCAGGGACCCTGTACTTC. This gives the protein CSVEGLIAGTLYF. Looking up the rest from reference TRBV29-1 and TRBJ2-5 gives the full variable domain: SAVISQKPSRDICQRGTSLTIQCQVDSQVTMMFWYRQQPGQSLTLIATANQGSEATYESGFVIDKFPISRPNLTFSTLTVSNMSPEDSSIYLCSVEGLIAGTLYFGPGTRLLVL.

This clonotype was seen ten or more times. This sequence joins TRBV6-2 or TRBV6-3 and TRBJ2-7; weak D call: TRBD1 (6 bases). The germline CDR1 and CDR2 sequences are MNHEY and SVGEGT. The CDR3 is 13 residues long. Trimming removed 5 bases at V and 3 bases at J, with 11 bases between. In DNA form, the CDR3 reads TGTGCCAGCAGTAATGACAGGATCTACGAGCAGTACTTC. Its protein product is CASSNDRIYEQYF.

With respect to this clonotype: A read error may account for a junction end that differs from germline. This chain links TRBV24-1 with TRBJ2-1; D uncertain. The V gene's germline CDR1 is KGHDR and CDR2 SFDVKD. There are 16 residues in the CDR3. CDR3: CATSDQRTFSYSEQFF. DNA for the CDR3: TGTGCCACCAGTGATCAAAGGACCTTCTCCTACAGTGAGCAGTTCTTC.

The rearrangement uses TRBV4-1 and TRBJ2-5, with 7 bases that match TRBD1. The CDR3 runs to 15 residues. Germline lookup yields CDR1 MGHRA and CDR2 YSYEKL. V lost 0 bases, J lost 5 bases, and 6 bases stayed unmatched. CDR3 nucleotides: TGCGCCAGCAGCCAAGATGAGACAGGGATGGAGACCCAGTACTTC. It yields the protein CASSQDETGMETQYF.

About this clonotype itself: This sequence may be a read error, since a much larger clone differs from it by one base. The chain employs TRBV11-2 and TRBJ2-6; 7 bases are shared with TRBD1. The CDR3 runs to 15 residues. V dropped 5 bases and J dropped 6; count of bases not matched to a gene: 7. The V gene's germline CDR1 is SGHAT and CDR2 FQNNGV. This CDR3 reads CASSVPGTAANVLTF. CDR3 in DNA: TGTGCCAGCAGCGTACCCGGGACAGCGGCCAACGTCCTGACTTTC.

This clonotype is a singleton in its sample. Given a much more abundant clone one base away, this may be a read error. The chain recombines TRBV6-6 with TRBJ1-2; D call uncertain. CDR3 size: 16 residues. V shed 4 bases and J shed 9 bases, with 24 bases lying between them. Looked up from germline, CDR1 is MNHNY and CDR2 is SVGAGI (reference sequence). CDR3 nucleotide sequence: TGTGCCAGCAGTTCATGGGGTCGGGCAGGCTATGAATGCTACACCTTC. Its translation: CASSSWGRAGYECYTF.

Regarding this clonotype: A junction boundary mismatches the germline segment, possibly from a read error. V usage is TRBV29-1 and J usage is TRBJ1-1, with D maybe TRBD1 (5 bases). The CDR3 loop spans 11 amino acids. Germline assignment: CDR1 SQVTM and CDR2 ANQGSEA. As DNA, the CDR3 is TGCAGCGTTGCTGAGGACACTGGAGCTTTCTTT. It specifies CSVAEDTGAFF. Looking up the rest from reference TRBV29-1 and TRBJ1-1 gives the full variable domain: SAVISQKPSRDICQRGTSLTIQCQVDSQVTMMFWYRQQPGQSLTLIATANQGSEATYESGFVIDKFPISRPNLTFSTLTVSNMSPEDSSIYLCSVAEDTGAFFGQGTRLTVV.

In the case of this clonotype: One base away lies a much larger clone, so this may be a sequencing read error. CDR3 sequence (DNA): TGCAGCGTTAGGATGAGCGAGCAGTACTTC. Translated, it gives CSVRMSEQYF. The chain uses TRBV29-1 and TRBJ2-7; D not certain. The CDR3 sequence is 10 residues long. CDR1 and CDR2 from the germline V gene are SQVTM and ANQGSEA. V lost 5 bases and J 6 bases, leaving 8 bases between the germline ends.

The chain links TRBV6-5 to TRBJ1-1, with D uncertain. Trimming shortened V by 7 bases and J by 4 bases, and 13 bases separated the two germline ends. The germline V gene has CDR1 MNHEY and CDR2 SVGAGI. There are 13 residues in the CDR3. The CDR3 loop is CASNYDGSTEAFF. The CDR3 nucleotides are TGTGCCAGCAACTACGACGGGAGCACTGAAGCTTTCTTT.

In DNA, the CDR3 is TGTGCCAGCAGCTCAAGCTATGTAGCGACAACAGATACGCAGTATTTT. The encoded protein is CASSSSYVATTDTQYF. The chain combines TRBV7-9 with TRBJ2-3; TRBD2 might be the D (5 bases). Trimming pared 4 bases from V and 3 bases from J, leaving 17 bases between. CDR1 SEHNR and CDR2 FQNEAQ come from the germline V gene (reference sequence). This CDR3 spans 16 amino acids.

This clonotype was seen a few times. It is likely a read error, because the conserved phenylalanine at the end of the CDR3 is missing. The chain combines TRBV11-1 with TRBJ1-5; D is undetermined. Deletions cut 6 bases from V and 2 bases from J, with 5 bases between. Germline V gene data show CDR1 as SGHAT and CDR2 as FQDESV (reference sequence). This CDR3 spans 12 amino acids. This CDR3 reads CASRDCNQPQHL. The CDR3 DNA is TGTGCCAGCAGAGACTGCAATCAGCCCCAGCATCTT.

This clonotype occurred many times. The chain uses TRBV12-3 or TRBV12-4 and TRBJ1-5; TRBD1 aligns across 8 bases. V dropped 4 bases and J dropped 8; count of bases not matched to a gene: 10. The CDR3 extends over 15 amino acids. CDR3 nucleotides: TGTGCCAGCAGTTGGGGCAGGGGGCGCCTGGAGCCCCAGCATTTT. Its protein is CASSWGRGRLEPQHF.

Points on this clonotype: Possible read error: a much larger clone is one base away. The chain combines TRBV6-2 or TRBV6-3 with TRBJ2-2; TRBD2 might be the D (6 bases). Per the germline V gene, CDR1 is MNHEY and CDR2 is SVGEGT. The V end lost 5 bases, the J end lost 6 bases, and 13 bases lay between the germline ends. The CDR3 totals 14 residues. CDR3 sequence reads: CASSHGTGPGELFF. The CDR3 DNA follows: TGTGCCAGCAGTCACGGGACTGGGCCCGGGGAGCTGTTTTTT.

This clonotype has just a few counts. The chain couples TRBV6-1 to TRBJ2-7, with 7 bases identical to TRBD1. CDR3 length equals 12 residues. CDR1 and CDR2 from the germline V gene are MNHNS and SASEGT. With 4 bases clipped from V and 6 bases from J, the junction kept 3 bases outside the gene matches. The CDR3 coding sequence is TGTGCCAGCAGTGGACAGGGTGCCGAGCAGTACTTC. Translating it yields CASSGQGAEQYF.

This clonotype has a handful of counts. The rearrangement links TRBV12-3 or TRBV12-4 to TRBJ2-7, with 7 bases lining up with TRBD2. J lost 0 bases, V lost 3 bases, and 5 bases had no gene match. The CDR3 sequence is 15 residues long. The CDR3 protein is CASSFPAGFSYEQYF. CDR3 bases: TGTGCCAGCAGTTTCCCAGCGGGGTTCTCCTACGAGCAGTACTTC.

With regard to this clonotype: One end of the junction does not line up with germline, which may come from a read error. The V call is TRBV6-1, the J call TRBJ2-3, with D perhaps matching TRBD1 (5 bases). This CDR3 region has 15 residues. Looked up from germline, CDR1 is MNHNS and CDR2 is SASEGT. CDR3 DNA sequence: TGTGCCAACAGTGAAAGACAGAGAGGCACAGATACGCAGTATTTT. Translated: CANSERQRGTDTQYF.

CDR3 region: CASSQDQVIGWPPLHF. As DNA, the CDR3 is TGTGCCAGCAGCCAAGATCAAGTAATAGGGTGGCCACCCCTCCACTTT. The chain recombines TRBV4-2 with TRBJ1-6; no clear D. V shed 0 bases and J shed 11 bases, with 17 bases lying between them. Germline V gene sequence: CDR1 LGHNA, CDR2 YNFKEQ. This CDR3 is built from 16 residues.

A remark on this clonotype: An end of the junction does not agree with germline; a read error may underlie this. The rearrangement uses TRBV6-1 and TRBJ1-1; TRBD1 aligns across 7 bases. Germline-derived CDR1 and CDR2 are MNHNS and SASEGT. The CDR3 sequence is 15 residues long. The CDR3 loop is CTSSPGQLMNTEAFF. The CDR3 DNA sequence: TGTACCAGCTCCCCGGGACAGCTCATGAACACTGAAGCTTTCTTT.

Points on this clonotype: A single base separates this from a much larger clone, so it may be a read error. The chain has TRBV6-6 and TRBJ2-5; D is uncertain. There are 14 residues in the CDR3. CDR1 and CDR2 from the germline V gene are MNHNY and SVGAGI (reference sequence). The CDR3: CANSQSSAQETQYF. The CDR3 nucleotides are TGTGCCAACAGTCAATCCAGCGCCCAAGAGACCCAGTACTTC.

The V gene is TRBV18, the J gene TRBJ1-6; perhaps TRBD1 as D (5 bases). This CDR3 has 16 residues. The ends were cut back, 2 bases at V and 9 bases at J, with 17 bases in the middle. Germline CDR1 reads KGHSH; CDR2 reads LQKENI. Here the CDR3 DNA reads TGTGCCAGCTCACCATCCCAGGGTGCGTCGAGTTCACCCCTCCACTTT. Protein: CASSPSQGASSSPLHF.